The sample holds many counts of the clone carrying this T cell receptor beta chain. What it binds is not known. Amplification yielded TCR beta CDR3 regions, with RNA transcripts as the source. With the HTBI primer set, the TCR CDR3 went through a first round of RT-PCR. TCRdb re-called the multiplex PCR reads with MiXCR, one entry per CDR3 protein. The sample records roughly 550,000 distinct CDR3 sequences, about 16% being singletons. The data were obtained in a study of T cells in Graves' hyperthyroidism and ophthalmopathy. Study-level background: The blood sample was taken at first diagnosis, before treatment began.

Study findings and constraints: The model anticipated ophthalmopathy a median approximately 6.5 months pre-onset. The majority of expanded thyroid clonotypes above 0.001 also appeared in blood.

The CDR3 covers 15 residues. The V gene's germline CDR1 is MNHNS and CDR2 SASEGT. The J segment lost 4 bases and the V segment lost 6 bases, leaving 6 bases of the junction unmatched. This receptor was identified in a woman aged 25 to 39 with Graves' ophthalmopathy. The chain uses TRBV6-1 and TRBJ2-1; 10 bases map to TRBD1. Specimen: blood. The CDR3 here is CASRRSGQGYNEQFF. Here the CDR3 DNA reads TGTGCCAGCAGACGGTCGGGACAGGGGTACAATGAGCAGTTCTTC.